These 23 T cell receptor beta chains share one sample of origin, sequenced in a study of radiotherapy plus CTLA-4 blockade in lung cancer. The repertoire was sequenced with immunoSEQ multiplex PCR; TCRdb's copy has only in-frame clones and lacks some. The data contain around 72,000 clones, around 73% of them singletons. This specimen was peripheral blood, taken from a patient treated with radiotherapy plus ipilimumab. The receptors were sampled from a human donor with non-small cell lung cancer who had a complete response to radiotherapy plus ipilimumab.

The genes are TRBV15 and TRBJ1-2; unclear D gene. The CDR3 totals 17 residues. V gave up 0 bases and J gave up 2 bases, with 16 bases separating them. CDR1 LNHNV and CDR2 YYDKDF come from the germline V gene (reference sequence). DNA for the CDR3: TGTGCCACCAGCAGAGATAATTCGAGAGGGAGGAACTATGGCTACACCTTC. Residues: CATSRDNSRGRNYGYTF.

The chain uses TRBV15 and TRBJ2-2; D is possibly TRBD2 (6 bases). The germline V and J ends were trimmed by 0 bases and 1 base, with 12 bases remaining between them. CDR3 length: 17 amino acids. Per germline, CDR1 LNHNV and CDR2 YYDKDF (reference sequence). CDR3: CATSRDYGLKNTGELFF. CDR3 DNA: TGTGCCACCAGCAGAGATTACGGACTAAAGAACACCGGGGAGCTGTTTTTT.

This rearrangement joins TRBV7-8 to TRBJ1-5; a weak D match, TRBD1 (6 bases). Germline-derived CDR1 and CDR2 are SGHVS and FQNEAQ. V gave up 4 bases and J gave up 0 bases, with 7 bases separating them. The CDR3 covers 14 residues. Written as DNA, the CDR3 is TGTGCCAGCAGCTGGGACACTAGCAATCAGCCCCAGCATTTT. Encoded protein: CASSWDTSNQPQHF.

V gene TRBV14 combines with J gene TRBJ1-2; D gene uncertain. CDR1 and CDR2 from the germline V gene are SGHDN and FVKESK. Deletions cut 0 bases from V and 4 bases from J, with 18 bases between. This CDR3 is 17 amino acids long. The CDR3 region is CASSQEKGRPAVYGYTF. The DNA of the CDR3 is TGTGCCAGCAGCCAAGAAAAGGGCCGCCCGGCGGTCTATGGCTACACCTTC.

The chain recombines TRBV7-8 with TRBJ2-2, with 8 positions matching TRBD1. CDR3 length: 15 amino acids. The germline V gene encodes CDR1 SGHVS and CDR2 FQNEAQ. J was trimmed by 6 bases and V by 1 base; bases with no gene match: 4. CDR3 in amino acids: CASSLGRGLSGELFF. Written as DNA, the CDR3 is TGTGCCAGCAGCTTAGGCAGGGGGCTCTCCGGGGAGCTGTTTTTT.

The chain links TRBV30 to TRBJ1-5; unclear D gene. Germline V CDR1 and CDR2: GTSNPN, SVGIG (reference sequence). With 1 base removed from V and 5 bases from J, the gap between germline ends came to 12 bases. This CDR3 region has 14 residues. The CDR3 region is CAWSEGMIDQPQHF. CDR3 nucleotides: TGTGCCTGGAGTGAAGGAATGATAGATCAGCCCCAGCATTTT.

The chain is built from TRBV4-3 and TRBJ2-2; D ambiguous. V lost 1 base to trimming and J lost 3 bases, with 6 bases between them. This CDR3 is 14 amino acids long. Germline CDR1 reads LGHNA; CDR2 reads YSLEER. CDR3 protein: CASSQVRDTGELFF. The CDR3 DNA follows: TGCGCCAGCAGCCAAGTACGGGACACCGGGGAGCTGTTTTTT.

This chain joins TRBV19 and TRBJ2-4; a possible D gene is TRBD1 (5 bases). Germline CDR1 is LNHDA and CDR2 is SQIVND (reference sequence). Trimming removed 3 bases at V and 1 base at J, with 7 bases between. The CDR3 is 14 amino acids. The chain's CDR3 is CASSISGAKNIQYF. The CDR3 bases are TGTGCCAGTAGTATCTCAGGGGCCAAAAACATTCAGTACTTC.

This clone has just a few counts. The chain links TRBV10-3 to TRBJ2-2; 9 nucleotides match TRBD1. Trimming removed 6 bases from V and 5 bases from J; junction bases left unmatched: 7. Germline CDR1 reads ENHRY; CDR2 reads SYGVKD. This CDR3 has 15 residues. The CDR3 here is CAISGTGFGTGELFF. The CDR3 nucleotides read TGTGCCATCAGCGGGACAGGGTTTGGGACCGGGGAGCTGTTTTTT.

This clone was found once. This chain connects TRBV14 to TRBJ2-2, with 12 bases that match TRBD1. Germline V CDR1 and CDR2: SGHDN, FVKESK. The CDR3 totals 18 residues. V shed 0 bases and J 7 bases; nucleotides not matched to a gene: 9. CDR3 amino acids: CASSQDLGQGARNGELFF. The DNA for the CDR3 is TGTGCCAGCAGCCAAGATTTGGGACAGGGGGCGCGGAACGGGGAGCTGTTTTTT.

This clone was observed a handful of times. This chain uses TRBV7-2 with TRBJ2-1; D gene unclear. V lost 7 bases, J lost 3 bases, and 4 bases lay in between. The germline CDR1 and CDR2 sequences are SGHTA and FQGNSA. CDR3 length equals 11 residues. CDR3 amino acids: CASTLYNEQFF. The DNA of the CDR3 is TGTGCCAGCACCCTCTACAATGAGCAGTTCTTC. Together with reference TRBV7-2 and TRBJ2-1, the CDR3 gives the full variable domain: GAGVSQSPSNKVTEKGKDVELRCDPISGHTALYWYRQSLGQGLEFLIYFQGNSAPDKSGLPSDRFSAERTGGSVSTLTIQRTQQEDSAVYLCASTLYNEQFFGPGTRLTVL.

The rearrangement links TRBV5-1 to TRBJ2-2; no clear D. This CDR3 has 14 residues. CDR1 is SGHRS, CDR2 YFSETQ, per germline. V was trimmed by 5 bases and J by 10 bases, leaving 18 bases between them. The CDR3 DNA is TGCGCCAGCAGTCCTACCGCTCGGTCAGAGGAGCTGTTTTTT. The encoded protein is CASSPTARSEELFF. The entire variable domain, with the rest obtained from reference TRBV5-1 and TRBJ2-2, is as follows: KAGVTQTPRYLIKTRGQQVTLSCSPISGHRSVSWYQQTPGQGLQFLFEYFSETQRNKGNFPGRFSGRQFSNSRSEMNVSTLELGDSALYLCASSPTARSEELFFGEGSRLTVL.

The V and J genes are TRBV19 and TRBJ1-3; D call uncertain. CDR3 length equals 16 residues. Trimming cost V 5 bases and J 2 bases, with 16 bases left between them. The germline gives CDR1 LNHDA, CDR2 SQIVND (reference sequence). CDR3 coding DNA: TGTGCCAGTAGTGTCGACCCTAGGACGGCTGGAAACACCATATATTTT. This encodes CASSVDPRTAGNTIYF.

With regard to this clone: The junction and the germline gene differ at one end; a read error may be behind it. The chain combines TRBV6-5 with TRBJ2-1, with 9 positions matching TRBD2. The CDR3 length is 14 residues. CDR1 is MNHEY and CDR2 is SVGAGI in the germline V gene. The CDR3 region has the DNA TGTGCCAGCAGTTACTCCCCTCCTAGGGAGCGGGAGGTCTTC. This gives the protein CASSYSPPREREVF.

V usage is TRBV5-6 and J usage is TRBJ1-3; 7 positions agree with TRBD1. The CDR3 length is 13 residues. Germline CDR1 reads SGHDT; CDR2 reads YYEEEE. V shed 4 bases and J 4 bases; nucleotides not matched to a gene: 2. The CDR3 sequence: CASSPQGGNTIYF. The CDR3 bases are TGTGCCAGCAGCCCACAGGGGGGAAACACCATATATTTT.

This clone was found a few times. V gene TRBV2 combines with J gene TRBJ2-1; 9 positions agree with TRBD1. V shed 5 bases, J shed 3 bases, and the junction held 5 bases outside the gene matches. Germline CDR1 and CDR2: SNHLY and FYNNEI. CDR3 length: 15 amino acids. The DNA for the CDR3 is TGTGCCAGCAGTCCCGGGACAGGGTTCTACAATGAGCAGTTCTTC. Its protein is CASSPGTGFYNEQFF.

This chain uses TRBV27 with TRBJ1-1; D unresolved. Germline-derived CDR1 and CDR2 are MNHEY and SMNVEV (reference sequence). The CDR3 covers 14 residues. The V end was cut by 7 bases, the J end by 1 base, with 13 bases between. The CDR3 DNA follows: TGTGCCAGCAATCTATGGGCAGGGAACACTGAAGCTTTCTTT. Translating gives CASNLWAGNTEAFF.

The chain combines TRBV7-2 with TRBJ2-7; 7 positions agree with TRBD1. CDR1 and CDR2 (germline): SGHTA, FQGNSA. V lost 5 bases to trimming and J lost 5 bases; unmatched junction nucleotides: 9. The CDR3 totals 14 residues. The CDR3 sequence is CASSHTDRDDEQYV. The CDR3 nucleotides are TGTGCCAGCAGCCACACCGACAGGGACGACGAGCAGTACGTC.

The V gene is TRBV5-4, the J gene TRBJ1-4, with 9 bases identical to TRBD1. J was trimmed by 10 bases and V by 0 bases; bases with no gene match: 10. CDR1 is SGHNT, CDR2 YYREEE, per germline (reference sequence). CDR3 length equals 16 residues. This CDR3 is CASSLDVGQGSRKLFF. The CDR3 DNA reads as TGTGCCAGCAGCTTGGATGTAGGACAGGGGAGCAGAAAACTGTTTTTT. Full variable domain (outside the CDR3, taken from reference TRBV5-4 and TRBJ1-4): ETGVTQSPTHLIKTRGQQVTLRCSSQSGHNTVSWYQQALGQGPQFIFQYYREEENGRGNFPPRFSGLQFPNYSSELNVNALELDDSALYLCASSLDVGQGSRKLFFGSGTQLSVL.

The chain joins TRBV5-1 to TRBJ1-1; 7 nucleotides line up with TRBD1. The V gene end was trimmed by 4 bases and the J gene end by 1 base; junction bases not matched to a gene: 7. The germline gives CDR1 SGHRS, CDR2 YFSETQ. The CDR3 spans 15 residues. CDR3 protein: CASSGQATPNTEAFF. The CDR3 DNA follows: TGCGCCAGCAGCGGACAGGCCACACCGAACACTGAAGCTTTCTTT.

The chain has TRBV6-5 and TRBJ2-3, with TRBD1 matching 10 bases. The trim removed 6 bases at V and 5 bases at J, leaving 5 bases unmatched. CDR1 is MNHEY, CDR2 SVGAGI, per germline. The CDR3 consists of 14 residues. CDR3 bases: TGTGCCAGCAGGACAGGGGGCTTAAGAGATACGCAGTATTTT. Encoded protein: CASRTGGLRDTQYF.

The V and J genes are TRBV11-3 and TRBJ1-1, with D possibly TRBD1 on 5 matching bases. Between the trimmed V and J ends, which lost 0 bases and 3 bases, there was a span of 11 bases. Germline values: CDR1 SGHNT, CDR2 YENEEA. This CDR3 region has 15 residues. The CDR3 nucleotides read TGTGCCAGCAGCTTAGATTGGGGGGAGGACACTGAAGCTTTCTTT. Translated: CASSLDWGEDTEAFF.

The chain combines TRBV9 with TRBJ2-7, with 11 bases fitting TRBD1. The J segment lost 1 base and the V segment lost 3 bases, leaving 3 bases of the junction unmatched. The CDR3 sequence is 15 residues long. The germline V gene encodes CDR1 SGDLS and CDR2 YYNGEE. The CDR3 DNA is TGTGCCAGCAGCGCCGGACAGGGGGCGTCCTACGAGCAGTACTTC. Residues: CASSAGQGASYEQYF.